The entry that follows covers one T cell receptor beta chain sequence. Its specificity is unknown. This record belongs to a study of cytomegalovirus exposure and HLA in healthy donors. Whole-study findings and limits: Further analysis was carried out later, and it showed several of the most significant clusters appearing linked to common viral pathogens. With high specificity and sensitivity, the classifier reportedly diagnosed cytomegalovirus status.

CDR3 size: 17 residues. Germline-derived CDR1 and CDR2 are SGHDN and FVKESK. V lost 0 bases and J lost 0, with 14 bases in between. The PCR was carried out with 60 Vbeta primers and 13 Jbeta primers. Produced via immunoSEQ multiplex PCR; TCRdb's table is partial and in-frame only. The sample lists around 150,000 clones, 70% to 80% occurring once. The sequencing input was PBMCs. This sequence was found in a man in his forties in good health and CMV-seropositive. This chain uses TRBV14 with TRBJ2-5; weak D call: TRBD1 (6 bases). CDR3 DNA: TGTGCCAGCAGCCAAGAGAAGGGACAAGGAGACCAAGAGACCCAGTACTTC. This encodes CASSQEKGQGDQETQYF.